Described below is a single T cell receptor (beta chain) sequence and its context. Its antigen is not identified. Healthy bone marrow donors made up the donors. The data were obtained in a study of cytomegalovirus exposure and HLA in healthy donors. Study-level background: Within the Caucasian-associated ancestry cluster were around 80% of the approximately 400 genotyped donors. Study-wide results and caveats: Testing in vitro showed a few CMV-associated chains specific for CMV antigens. According to a later analysis, most TCR beta chains associated with CMV appeared HLA-restricted.

Germline CDR1 and CDR2: SGHRS and YFSETQ. There are 17 residues in the CDR3. V was pared by 0 bases and J by 7 bases, with 8 bases of the junction left unmatched. The PCR was carried out with 60 Vbeta primers and 13 Jbeta primers. Only in-frame clones appear in the TCRdb table, and some are missing; sequencing was by immunoSEQ multiplex PCR. The sample carries 150,000 or so clones, roughly 80% recorded once. The sample taken for sequencing was PBMCs. The chain employs TRBV5-1 and TRBJ2-3; 13 bases fit TRBD2. The receptor was isolated from a woman aged 18-29 years in good health and CMV-seronegative. CDR3 bases: TGCGCCAGCAGCTTGGTTGGACTAGCGGGAGCTATAAATACGCAGTATTTT. Protein sequence: CASSLVGLAGAINTQYF.